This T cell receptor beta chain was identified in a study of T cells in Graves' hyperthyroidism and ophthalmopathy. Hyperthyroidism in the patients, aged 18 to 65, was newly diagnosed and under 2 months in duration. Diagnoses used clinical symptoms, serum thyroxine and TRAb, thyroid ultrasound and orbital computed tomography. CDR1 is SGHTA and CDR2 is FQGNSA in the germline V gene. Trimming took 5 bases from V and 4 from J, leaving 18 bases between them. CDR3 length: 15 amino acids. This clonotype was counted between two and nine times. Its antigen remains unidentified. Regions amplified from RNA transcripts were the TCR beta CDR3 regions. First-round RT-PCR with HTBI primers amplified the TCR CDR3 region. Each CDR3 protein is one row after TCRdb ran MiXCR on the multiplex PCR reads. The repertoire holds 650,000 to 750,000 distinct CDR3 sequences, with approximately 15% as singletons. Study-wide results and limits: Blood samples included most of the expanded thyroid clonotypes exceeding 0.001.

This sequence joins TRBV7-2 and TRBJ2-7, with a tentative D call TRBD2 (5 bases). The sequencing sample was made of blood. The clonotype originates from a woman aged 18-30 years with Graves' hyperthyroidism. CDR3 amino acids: CASSLTTGNRYEQYF. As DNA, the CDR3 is TGTGCCAGCAGCCTCACAACCGGGAACCGATACGAGCAGTACTTC.